This T cell receptor beta chain was identified during a study of vaccination and CD4 T cells after COVID-19. Background on the study: The interval from dose two to post-vaccine sampling had a median of approximately 73 days, and it ranged from 14 to 241. Control cultures were given a CEFX pool, an HIV-1 Nef pool, or no peptide. Study outcomes and limitations: In median terms, SARS-CoV-2-reactive clonotypes went from about 20 to 38, a nonsignificant rise. Only after vaccination were a median approximately 86% of convalescents' reactive clones seen.

This clonotype showed up just a few times. What it binds is not known. The treatment here: roughly 10-day PBMC culture with coronavirus spike peptide pools or control peptides (ViraFEST assay). This CDR3 has 16 amino acids. V gave up 3 bases and J gave up 2 bases; unmatched junction bases: 4. Germline V lookup: CDR1 SGHTA, CDR2 FQGNSA. Cultured CD4+ T cell DNA underwent sequencing with the Oncomine TCR Beta short-read assay. TCRdb recomputed calls from the PCR reads with MiXCR, one row per CDR3 protein. The table lists some 2,500 distinct CDR3 sequences, around 25% of them singletons, with roughly 28% in the top ten.

The chain employs TRBV7-2 and TRBJ2-2, with 9 bases lining up with TRBD2. Sequences were obtained from CD4+ T cells from blood, cultured in vitro. The TCR sequence derives from a human donor who had recovered from COVID-19. In DNA form, the CDR3 reads TGTGCCAGCAGCTTGACTAGCGGAGCAAACACCGGGGAGCTGTTTTTT. Residues: CASSLTSGANTGELFF.